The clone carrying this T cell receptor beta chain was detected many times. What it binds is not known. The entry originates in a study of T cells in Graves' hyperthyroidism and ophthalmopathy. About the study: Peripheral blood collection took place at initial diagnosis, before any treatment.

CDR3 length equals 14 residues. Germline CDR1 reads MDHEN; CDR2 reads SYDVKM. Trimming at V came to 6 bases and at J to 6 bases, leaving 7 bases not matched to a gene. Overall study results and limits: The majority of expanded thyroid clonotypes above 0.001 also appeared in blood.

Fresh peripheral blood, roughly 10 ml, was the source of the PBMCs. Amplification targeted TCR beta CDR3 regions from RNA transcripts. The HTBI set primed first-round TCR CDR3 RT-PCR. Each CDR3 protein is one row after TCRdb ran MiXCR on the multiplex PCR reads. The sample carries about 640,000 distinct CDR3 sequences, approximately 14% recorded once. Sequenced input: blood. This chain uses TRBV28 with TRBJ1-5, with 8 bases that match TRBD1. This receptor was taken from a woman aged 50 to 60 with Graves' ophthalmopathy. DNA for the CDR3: TGTGCCAGCAGACAAGGACAGGGTTTTCAGCCCCAGCATTTT. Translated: CASRQGQGFQPQHF.